The rows below give T cell receptor beta chains drawn from one sample of a study of blood T cell repertoires in COVID-19. The method was immunoSEQ multiplex PCR; TCRdb's version includes in-frame clones alone and lacks a portion of them. This repertoire shows 200,000 to 300,000 clones, approximately 89% found once; its top ten account for approximately 1.5%. Sequenced input: peripheral blood. These receptor sequences come from a woman aged 55-69 years who had recovered from COVID-19. The CDR3 runs from the conserved cysteine through the conserved F or W. A D gene is named only where the DNA matches it firmly. Expanded clones are given a class, and other clones once, few, many or no size at all.

TRBV7-2	-	-	TRBJ1-2	CASSLERRGGRVGYTF	TGTGCCAGCAGCTTAGAGAGGAGGGGTGGGAGAGTTGGCTACACCTTC
TRBV19	-	TRBD1	TRBJ2-2	CASSPPDRARGTGELFF	TGTGCCAGTAGCCCACCCGACAGGGCCCGAGGCACCGGGGAGCTGTTTTTT
TRBV4-3	once	-	TRBJ1-1	CASSQDHQMEAFF	TGCGCCAGCAGCCAAGATCATCAGATGGAAGCTTTCTTT
TRBV11-2	-	TRBD1	TRBJ2-1	CASSLIRDRASYEQFF	TGTGCCAGCAGCTTAATCCGGGACAGGGCATCATATGAGCAGTTCTTC
TRBV15	once	-	TRBJ1-2	CATSVDSLGGYTF	TGTGCCACCAGCGTCGACAGTCTGGGGGGCTACACCTTC
TRBV11-3	-	-	TRBJ2-3	CASSSSPGGTDTQYF	TGTGCCAGCAGCTCCTCGCCGGGTGGCACAGATACGCAGTATTTT
TRBV24-1	-	-	TRBJ2-5	CATSDPKDIKETQYF	TGTGCCACCAGTGACCCAAAAGACATTAAAGAGACCCAGTACTTC
TRBV7-8	-	TRBD1	TRBJ1-3	CASSFQPGQSSGNTIYF	TGTGCCAGCAGCTTCCAACCGGGACAGAGCTCTGGAAACACCATATATTTT
TRBV29-1	-	TRBD2	TRBJ2-1	CSVEGTSGTYNEQFF	TGCAGCGTTGAGGGGACTAGCGGGACCTACAATGAGCAGTTCTTC
TRBV5-6	-	-	TRBJ2-4	CASSLDRVRYF	TGTGCCAGCAGCTTGGACCGGGTTCGGTACTTC
TRBV10-3	once	TRBD1	TRBJ1-1	CATQQGGRTEAFF	TGTGCCACCCAACAGGGGGGGAGAACTGAAGCTTTCTTT
TRBV24-1	-	-	TRBJ2-3	CATSDFRAGDTDTQYF	TGTGCCACCAGTGATTTTCGGGCAGGGGACACAGATACGCAGTATTTT
TRBV6-2/TRBV6-3	few	-	TRBJ2-7	CASSYPNYEQYF	TGTGCCAGCAGTTACCCCAACTACGAGCAGTACTTC
TRBV5-1	-	TRBD2	TRBJ2-3	CASSRGGLEGTDTQYF	TGCGCCAGCAGCCGGGGGGGTCTAGAGGGGACAGATACGCAGTATTTT
TRBV6-5	-	-	TRBJ1-3	CASTTGVSGNTIYF	TGTGCCTCCACGACGGGAGTCTCTGGAAACACCATATATTTT
TRBV3-1/TRBV3-2	-	TRBD2	TRBJ2-5	CASSQQLAGAGTQYF	TGTGCCAGCAGCCAACAACTAGCGGGGGCGGGGACCCAGTACTTC
TRBV2	-	TRBD1	TRBJ1-1	CASSAEQGAEAFF	TGTGCCAGCAGTGCCGAACAGGGGGCTGAAGCTTTCTTT
TRBV9	-	-	TRBJ1-1	CASSPQTDLQAFF	TGTGCCAGCAGCCCCCAGACAGACTTACAAGCTTTCTTT
TRBV5-5	-	TRBD1	TRBJ1-5	CASSFYTGTGGQPQHF	TGTGCCAGCAGCTTCTACACCGGGACAGGGGGTCAGCCCCAGCATTTT
TRBV18	-	TRBD1	TRBJ1-6	CASSPRAGGSPLHF	TGTGCCAGCTCACCACGCGCAGGGGGTTCACCCCTCCACTTT
TRBV30	-	TRBD1	TRBJ1-2	CAWSVPRTGGFHVGYTF	TGTGCCTGGAGTGTTCCCCGGACAGGAGGCTTCCACGTTGGCTACACCTTC
TRBV7-9	few	-	TRBJ1-1	CASRHGGLNTEAFF	TGTGCCAGCCGCCACGGGGGACTGAACACTGAAGCTTTCTTT